Listed here are 8 T cell receptor beta chains from one sample, sequenced in a study of cytomegalovirus exposure and HLA in healthy donors. 13 Jbeta primers and 60 Vbeta primers were used for the PCR. Using immunoSEQ multiplex PCR, the repertoire was profiled, and TCRdb retains in-frame clones only, with some absent. The table shows 250,000 or so clones, with roughly 84% occurring only once. Sequences were obtained from PBMCs. The receptors here all came from a human donor in good health.

The rearrangement links TRBV7-8 to TRBJ2-4; perhaps TRBD2 as D (6 bases). CDR1 and CDR2 from the germline V gene are SGHVS and FQNEAQ. V shed 0 bases and J shed 0 bases, with 12 bases lying between them. The CDR3 runs to 17 residues. CDR3 sequence: CASSLAFRGLAKNIQYF. The CDR3 DNA sequence: TGTGCCAGCAGCTTAGCGTTTCGGGGACTAGCCAAAAACATTCAGTACTTC.

This chain links TRBV19 with TRBJ2-7, with TRBD1 identical over 7 bases. V lost 5 bases to trimming and J lost 3 bases; unmatched junction nucleotides: 10. Germline values: CDR1 LNHDA, CDR2 SQIVND (reference sequence). This CDR3 has 15 residues. CDR3 bases: TGTGCCAGTAGTTCCAGACAGGGCAATAACTACGAGCAGTACTTC. Amino acids: CASSSRQGNNYEQYF.

The V call is TRBV11-2, the J call TRBJ2-7, with TRBD2 identical over 8 bases. This CDR3 region has 16 residues. Germline loops: CDR1 SGHAT, CDR2 FQNNGV. With V trimmed by 3 bases and J by 1 base, 8 bases remained unmatched. CDR3 region: CASSFPSSGSSYEQYF. The CDR3 coding sequence is TGTGCCAGCAGCTTTCCCTCTAGCGGGTCATCCTACGAGCAGTACTTC.

This clone was seen just once. The chain employs TRBV6-1 and TRBJ1-5; the D is unclear. CDR3 length: 15 amino acids. V gave up 6 bases and J gave up 7 bases, with 19 bases separating them. Germline values: CDR1 MNHNS, CDR2 SASEGT. The CDR3 is CASRVGRAPIQPQHF. The CDR3 bases are TGTGCCAGCAGGGTCGGGAGGGCGCCCATCCAGCCCCAGCATTTT.

The chain links TRBV29-1 to TRBJ1-1, with D tentatively TRBD1 (5 bases). Trimming removed 8 bases at V and 5 bases at J, with 12 bases between. CDR3 size: 11 residues. Per the germline V gene, CDR1 is SQVTM and CDR2 is ANQGSEA. The CDR3 nucleotides are TGCAGCTCATTGCAGGGAACTGAAGCTTTCTTT. This encodes CSSLQGTEAFF.

Of note for this clone: An end of the junction differs from the germline gene, which may be a read error. The V and J genes are TRBV7-7 and TRBJ1-1; 10 bases line up with TRBD1. The V gene's germline CDR1 is SSHAT and CDR2 FNYEAQ (reference sequence). This CDR3 spans 17 amino acids. CDR3 nucleotides: TGTGCTAGCAGCCCCCATGGTGTCGGGACAGGGGACACTGAAGCTTTCTTT. Protein: CASSPHGVGTGDTEAFF.

The CDR3 loop is CATSRGASGIGKTQYF. The DNA of the CDR3 is TGTGCCACCAGCAGAGGGGCTAGCGGGATCGGGAAGACCCAGTACTTC. The V gene is TRBV15, the J gene TRBJ2-5; the match to TRBD2 covers 9 bases. This CDR3 has 16 amino acids. J gave up 6 bases and V 1 base, and 9 bases lay outside the gene matches. Germline V lookup: CDR1 LNHNV, CDR2 YYDKDF (reference sequence).

The rearrangement joins TRBV2 to TRBJ2-1; D perhaps matches TRBD2 (5 bases). The CDR3 covers 15 residues. Germline assignment: CDR1 SNHLY and CDR2 FYNNEI. V lost 5 bases to trimming and J lost 0 bases, with 11 bases between them. CDR3 nucleotides: TGTGCCAGCAGTCCGCCCGCGGGCTCCTACAATGAGCAGTTCTTC. Protein sequence: CASSPPAGSYNEQFF.